This T cell receptor (beta chain) was sequenced during a study of T-cell memory formation after mild COVID-19. Whole-study results and caveats: Pre-infection memory showed some responding clones, and this suggested that cross-reactive memory joined. Of the contracting clones, CD4+ ones lay mainly in CM and EM, and CD8+ ones in EMRA. Among clones contracting day 15 to 85, CD4/CD8 was balanced, whereas later expanders leaned CD4+.

As concerns this clonotype: Its antigen remains unknown.

Using constant-segment primers, 5'RACE produced TCR alpha and TCR beta cDNA libraries carrying sample barcodes and UMIs. TCRdb called the 5' RACE reads again in MiXCR, with one record for every CDR3 protein. The table lists about 280,000 distinct CDR3 sequences, less than 9.5% of them singletons. Trimming stripped 1 base from V and 7 bases from J, with 11 bases between. Looked up from germline, CDR1 is SGHNT and CDR2 is YYREEE (reference sequence). This CDR3 contains 13 residues. Sequenced sample: PBMCs or a T cell subset sorted from them (not recorded which). This TCR came from a man between 18 and 29 years old who had mild COVID-19 (a few samples of this study predate the infection). Cell type and time point are not known. The gene calls are TRBV5-4 and TRBJ1-2; the D gene is possibly TRBD1 (5 bases). CDR3 amino acids: CASSLPQGSGYTF. The CDR3 DNA sequence: TGTGCCAGCAGCTTGCCGCAGGGTAGTGGCTACACCTTC.